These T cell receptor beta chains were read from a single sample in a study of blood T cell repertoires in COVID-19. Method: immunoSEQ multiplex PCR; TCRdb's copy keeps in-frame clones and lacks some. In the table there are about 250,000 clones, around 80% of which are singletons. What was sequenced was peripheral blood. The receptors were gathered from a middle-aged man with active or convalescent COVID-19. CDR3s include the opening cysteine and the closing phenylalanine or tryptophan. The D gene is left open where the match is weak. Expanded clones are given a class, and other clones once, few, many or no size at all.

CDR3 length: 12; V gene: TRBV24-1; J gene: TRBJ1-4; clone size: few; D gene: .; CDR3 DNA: TGTGCCACCAGTCCAGGGAATGAAAAACTGTTTTTT; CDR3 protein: CATSPGNEKLFF
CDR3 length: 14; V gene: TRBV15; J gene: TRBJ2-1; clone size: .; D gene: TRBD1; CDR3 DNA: TGTGCCACCAGCAGACGGTCAGGGGGCAATGAGCAGTTCTTC; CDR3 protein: CATSRRSGGNEQFF
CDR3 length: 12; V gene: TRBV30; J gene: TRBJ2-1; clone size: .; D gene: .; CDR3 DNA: TGTGCCCGGAGGGAGTCGCACAATGAGCAGTTCTTC; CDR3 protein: CARRESHNEQFF
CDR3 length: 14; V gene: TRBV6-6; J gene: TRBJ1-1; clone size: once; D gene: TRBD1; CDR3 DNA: TGTGCCAGCCTTAGCCGGGACAGACGTTTCGGAGCTTTCTTT; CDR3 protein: CASLSRDRRFGAFF
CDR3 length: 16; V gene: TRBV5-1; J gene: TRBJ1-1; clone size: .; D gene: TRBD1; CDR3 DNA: TGCGCCAGCAGCTTGGGAGGACAGGGGGCTCGCACTGAAGCTTTCTTT; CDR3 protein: CASSLGGQGARTEAFF
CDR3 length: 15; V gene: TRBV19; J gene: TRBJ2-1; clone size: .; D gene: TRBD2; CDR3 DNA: TGTGCCAGTAGTACCGGGGGGGCCGGGTATAATGAGCAGTTCTTC; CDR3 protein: CASSTGGAGYNEQFF
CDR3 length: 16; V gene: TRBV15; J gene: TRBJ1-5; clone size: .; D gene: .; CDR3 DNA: TGTGCCACCAGCAGAGTTACGGGGGTTGGCAATCAGCCCCAGCATTTT; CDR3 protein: CATSRVTGVGNQPQHF
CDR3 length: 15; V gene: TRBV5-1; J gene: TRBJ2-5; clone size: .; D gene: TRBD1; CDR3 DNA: TGCGCCAGCAGCTCCGGACAGGGTCCCCCAGAGACCCAGTACTTC; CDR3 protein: CASSSGQGPPETQYF
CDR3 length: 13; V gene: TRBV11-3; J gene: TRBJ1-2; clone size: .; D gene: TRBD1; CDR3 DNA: TGTGCCAGCAGCCGGGACAGGGCTTATGGCTACACCTTC; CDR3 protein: CASSRDRAYGYTF
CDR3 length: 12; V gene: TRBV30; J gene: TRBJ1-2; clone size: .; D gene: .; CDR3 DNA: TGTGCCTCCGGATTGGGGGCGTATGGCTACACCTTC; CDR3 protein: CASGLGAYGYTF
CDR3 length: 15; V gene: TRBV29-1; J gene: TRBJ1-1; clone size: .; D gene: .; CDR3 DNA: TGCAGCGTTGAAGGGGCACAGGGTCAAAACACTGAAGCTTTCTTT; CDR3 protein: CSVEGAQGQNTEAFF
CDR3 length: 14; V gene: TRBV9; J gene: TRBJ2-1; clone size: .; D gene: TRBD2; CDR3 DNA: TGTGCCAGCAGCGTTGGACTAGCGAACGATGAGCAGTTCTTC; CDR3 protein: CASSVGLANDEQFF
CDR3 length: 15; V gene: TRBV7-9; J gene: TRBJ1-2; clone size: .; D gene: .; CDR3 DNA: TGTGCCAGCAGCTTAGGCAACACCAACAACTATGGCTACACCTTC; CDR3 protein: CASSLGNTNNYGYTF
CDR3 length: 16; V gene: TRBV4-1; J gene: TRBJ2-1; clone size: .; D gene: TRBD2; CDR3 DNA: TGCGCCAGCAGCCAAGATTTCGAGCGGGGGGGCCATGAGCAGTTCTTC; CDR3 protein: CASSQDFERGGHEQFF
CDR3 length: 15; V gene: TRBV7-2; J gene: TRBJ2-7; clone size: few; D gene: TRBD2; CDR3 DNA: TGTGCCAGCAGCTCCCCCGGGCGGGGGGTCTACGAGCAGTACTTC; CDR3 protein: CASSSPGRGVYEQYF